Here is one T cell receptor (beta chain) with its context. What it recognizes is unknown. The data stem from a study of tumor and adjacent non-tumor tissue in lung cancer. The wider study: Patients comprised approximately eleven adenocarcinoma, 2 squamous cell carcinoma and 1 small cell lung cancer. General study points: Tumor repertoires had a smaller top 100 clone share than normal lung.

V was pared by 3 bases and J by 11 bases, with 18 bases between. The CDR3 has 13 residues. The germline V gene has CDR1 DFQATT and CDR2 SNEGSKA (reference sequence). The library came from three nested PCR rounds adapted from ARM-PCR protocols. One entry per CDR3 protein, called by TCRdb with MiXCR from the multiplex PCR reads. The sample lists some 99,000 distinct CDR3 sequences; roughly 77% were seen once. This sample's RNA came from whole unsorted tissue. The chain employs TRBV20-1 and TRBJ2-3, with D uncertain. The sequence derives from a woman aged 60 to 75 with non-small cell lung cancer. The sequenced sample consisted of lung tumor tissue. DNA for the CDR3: TGCAGTGCTAGGGACGCAGTTCCAAATATGCAGTATTTT. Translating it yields CSARDAVPNMQYF.